This T cell receptor (beta chain) was sequenced for a study of blood T cells in healthy people across ages. Background on the study: Template switching retrieved approximately one barcoded beta molecule for each two T cells.

Comment on this clonotype: The target antigen is unknown.

Study-wide results and caveats: Among long-lived donors, naive CD4+ cells were more numerous and diversity higher than in aged donors.

Alongside a J-beta primer mix, a sample-barcoded 5' primer served in a second PCR lasting roughly 6 to 12 cycles. Every single cDNA molecule received a tag from a template-switch adaptor with 12 random nucleotides. TCRdb re-derived calls from the 5' RACE reads in MiXCR, one entry per CDR3 protein. The top ten hold around 10% of the sample, which has about 1.6 million distinct CDR3 sequences, roughly a third seen once. The CDR3 consists of 16 residues. V gave up 1 base and J gave up 7 bases; unmatched junction bases: 9. CDR1 is SGHTA and CDR2 is FQGNSA in the germline V gene. The sequenced material came from blood. The V and J genes are TRBV7-2 and TRBJ2-1; 8 positions match TRBD2. The receptor's source is a woman aged 25-40 years in good health. This chain's CDR3 is CASSLVSTSAWNEQFF. In DNA, the CDR3 is TGTGCCAGCAGCTTAGTGTCGACTAGCGCCTGGAATGAGCAGTTCTTC.